These 11 T cell receptor beta chains share one sample of origin, sequenced in a study of regulatory T cells in long-lasting Graves disease. The time point: persistent/refractory GD, antithyroid drugs over 5 years with positive TRAb. PBMC RNA was the source of the TCR library. According to the study, TCR beta libraries were built with iRepertoire HTBI primers and CDR3-region Arm-PCR. In TCRdb, the multiplex PCR reads were re-called with MiXCR into one record per CDR3 protein. Here the sample spans about 470,000 distinct CDR3 sequences, roughly 21% being singletons. The sequenced sample was peripheral blood mononuclear cells (PBMCs), obtained when the disease was refractory, from a patient treated with antithyroid drugs. Receptor source: a female donor with Graves disease.

The genes are TRBV9 and TRBJ1-2, with TRBD1 as a possible D gene (6 bases). The CDR3 length is 15 residues. CDR1 SGDLS and CDR2 YYNGEE come from the germline V gene. V was pared by 0 bases and J by 5 bases, with 14 bases between. CDR3 nucleotides: TGTGCCAGCAGCGTAGATTGGGGGGCCTTATATGGCTACACCTTC. This codes for CASSVDWGALYGYTF.

With respect to this clonotype: Possible read error: a much larger clone is one base away. The chain couples TRBV7-9 to TRBJ1-1; D remains unclear. The CDR3 has 11 amino acids. The V end was cut by 5 bases, the J end by 4 bases, with 5 bases between. Germline CDR1 reads SEHNR; CDR2 reads FQNEAQ (reference sequence). CDR3 sequence (DNA): TGTGCCAGCAGCCCGTGCACTGAAGCTTTCTTT. It yields the protein CASSPCTEAFF.

This clonotype appeared many times. The genes are TRBV12-3 or TRBV12-4 and TRBJ2-2; the match to TRBD1 covers 8 bases. Germline trimming cut 2 bases from V and 6 bases from J; bases unmatched to any gene: 5. The CDR3 extends over 15 amino acids. As DNA, the CDR3 is TGTGCCAGCAGTTTACTGACAGGGGAAGCCGGGGAGCTGTTTTTT. Its protein is CASSLLTGEAGELFF.

This clonotype has more than one count but fewer than ten. The chain joins TRBV3-1 to TRBJ2-6; D gene ambiguous. Germline CDR1 LGHDT, CDR2 YNNKEL (reference sequence). The CDR3 is 15 amino acids. Trimming pared 0 bases from V and 4 bases from J, leaving 7 bases between. As DNA, the CDR3 is TGTGCCAGCAGCCAAGATGCGTCCGGGGCCAACGTCCTGACTTTC. Encoded protein: CASSQDASGANVLTF.

The table lists this clonotype with a few counts. The chain combines TRBV3-1 with TRBJ2-5, with 8 bases fitting TRBD1. V lost 2 bases to trimming and J lost 2 bases; unmatched junction nucleotides: 10. The CDR3 loop spans 17 amino acids. Germline V gives CDR1 LGHDT, CDR2 YNNKEL (reference sequence). The CDR3 region is CASSQLYTGTGQETQYF. The CDR3 DNA is TGTGCCAGCAGCCAACTATATACCGGGACAGGACAAGAGACCCAGTACTTC.

The chain combines TRBV5-1 with TRBJ1-6; weak D call: TRBD1 (5 bases). Germline CDR1 and CDR2: SGHRS and YFSETQ. Trimming removed 0 bases from V and 7 bases from J, with 17 bases in between. This CDR3 comprises 17 residues. The CDR3 protein is CASSLVAPGLGNSPLHF. In DNA form, the CDR3 reads TGCGCCAGCAGCTTGGTTGCACCGGGACTCGGAAATTCACCCCTCCACTTT. The whole variable domain, remainder taken from reference TRBV5-1 and TRBJ1-6, is KAGVTQTPRYLIKTRGQQVTLSCSPISGHRSVSWYQQTPGQGLQFLFEYFSETQRNKGNFPGRFSGRQFSNSRSEMNVSTLELGDSALYLCASSLVAPGLGNSPLHFGNGTRLTVT.

This chain connects TRBV29-1 to TRBJ2-2, with TRBD1 as a possible D gene (5 bases). The CDR3 has 13 amino acids. V lost 5 bases and J 4 bases, leaving 11 bases between the germline ends. The V gene's germline CDR1 is SQVTM and CDR2 ANQGSEA. The chain's CDR3 is CSVRTLSTGELFF. In DNA, the CDR3 is TGCAGCGTTAGGACACTTTCCACCGGGGAGCTGTTTTTT.

This clonotype was picked up a small number of times. This chain joins TRBV6-1 and TRBJ2-7; D call uncertain. This CDR3 is 13 amino acids long. Germline V gives CDR1 MNHNS, CDR2 SASEGT. Trimming took 5 bases from V and 3 from J, leaving 11 bases between them. The CDR3: CASSPTVLYEQYF. The CDR3 DNA reads as TGTGCCAGCAGTCCGACGGTCCTCTACGAGCAGTACTTC.

This clonotype was picked up a small number of times. The chain combines TRBV5-6 with TRBJ2-3, with TRBD2 identical over 10 bases. This CDR3 spans 15 amino acids. From germline, CDR1 is SGHDT and CDR2 YYEEEE. The V segment lost 4 bases and the J segment 2 bases; nucleotides outside the gene matches: 4. The CDR3 here is CASSPGLADTDTQYF. CDR3 nucleotides: TGTGCCAGCAGCCCCGGACTAGCGGACACAGATACGCAGTATTTT.

This clonotype was observed a few times. This chain uses TRBV20-1 with TRBJ1-2, with a possible D match to TRBD1 (5 bases). This CDR3 contains 13 residues. Germline lookup yields CDR1 DFQATT and CDR2 SNEGSKA (reference sequence). Trimming pared 1 base from V and 2 bases from J, leaving 8 bases between. CDR3 amino acids: CSARVGVNYGYTF. The CDR3 nucleotides read TGCAGTGCTAGAGTGGGGGTAAACTATGGCTACACCTTC.

A word on this clonotype: A much larger clone differs by one base, so this may be a read error. No conserved phenylalanine or tryptophan is present at the end of the CDR3, so a read error is the likely explanation. The gene calls are TRBV5-1 and TRBJ2-7; D unclear. Germline V CDR1 and CDR2: SGHRS, YFSETQ. The germline V and J ends were trimmed by 1 base and 5 bases, with 7 bases remaining between them. This CDR3 is 12 amino acids long. The CDR3 DNA sequence: TGCGCCAGCAGCTTGATGGACCACGAGCAGTACTCC. This translates into CASSLMDHEQYS.